These 17 T cell receptor beta chains came from one sample sequenced in a study of CD8+CD57+ T cells in acquired aplastic anemia listed by TCRdb under 2018. The run used an Illumina HiSeq 2000. TCR beta VDJ combination and CDR3 sequence profiling used genomic DNA as the template. The public reads were run again by TCRdb, first through fastp at Q25 and then through MiXCR, and only productive beta chains were kept. Entries that share a CDR3 protein sequence are merged under the most common genes and DNA. The sample table contains 150,000 to 200,000 distinct CDR3 sequences; only one count was recorded for less than 50% of them. About 1.8% of the sample rests with the top ten. The patients picked for sequencing were ones in whom flow cytometry had shown an expansion of CD8+CD57+ cells. Sequencing input: sorted CD4+, CD8+, or CD8+CD57+ T cells (not recorded which) from PBMCs. These receptors were collected from a human donor with aplastic anemia.

Worth noting for this clonotype: This may stem from a read error, because a much larger clone lies one nucleotide away. The V gene is TRBV25-1, the J gene TRBJ2-1; 9 positions match TRBD1. Germline CDR1 reads MGHDK; CDR2 reads SYGVNS. This CDR3 contains 17 residues. In DNA, the CDR3 is TGCGCCAGCAGCTTCGCCGGACAGGGGTTAAGGGGCAATGAGCAGTTCTTC. It encodes CASSFAGQGLRGNEQFF.

This clonotype came up many times. This chain uses TRBV12-3 or TRBV12-4 with TRBJ1-5; 7 bases match TRBD1. Trimming removed 0 bases from V and 1 base from J; junction bases left unmatched: 3. The CDR3 runs to 16 residues. The DNA of the CDR3 is TGTGCCAGCAGTTTAGCAGGGGGCGCGAGCAATCAGCCCCAGCATTTT. It yields the protein CASSLAGGASNQPQHF.

This chain links TRBV29-1 with TRBJ2-4; 11 bases fit TRBD1. The CDR3 is 17 residues long. Trimming removed 4 bases from V and 7 bases from J; junction bases left unmatched: 15. Germline lookup yields CDR1 SQVTM and CDR2 ANQGSEA. CDR3 nucleotides: TGCAGCGTTGGGACAGGGGGCGTCGGCAGCTTCGAGAACATTCAGTACTTC. This codes for CSVGTGGVGSFENIQYF.

This clonotype was seen a handful of times. This sequence joins TRBV10-1 and TRBJ2-7; 12 nucleotides agree with TRBD2. Germline V lookup: CDR1 WNHNN, CDR2 SYGVQD (reference sequence). V lost 6 bases, J lost 4 bases, and 10 bases stayed unmatched. The CDR3 consists of 16 residues. As DNA, the CDR3 is TGCGCCAGCAGCCCCGGGACTAGCGGGCGCGGATACGAGCAGTACTTC. This translates into CASSPGTSGRGYEQYF.

This rearrangement joins TRBV19 to TRBJ1-2; D remains ambiguous. This CDR3 contains 13 residues. V lost 4 bases and J lost 5, with 11 bases in between. The germline gives CDR1 LNHDA, CDR2 SQIVND (reference sequence). The chain's CDR3 is CASSNPTLYGYTF. The CDR3 nucleotides read TGTGCCAGTAGTAATCCGACCTTATATGGCTACACCTTC.

This clonotype turned up a few times. V is TRBV12-3 or TRBV12-4 and J is TRBJ2-1; TRBD2 is a possible D gene (5 bases). Trimming took 6 bases from V and 3 from J, leaving 24 bases between them. The CDR3 loop spans 18 amino acids. CDR3 amino acids: CASRLPPTFGGLYNEQFF. CDR3 DNA sequence: TGTGCCAGCAGGTTACCTCCAACATTTGGCGGGCTCTACAATGAGCAGTTCTTC.

V and J are TRBV7-3 and TRBJ1-4, with 8 bases identical to TRBD1. CDR3 length: 14 amino acids. The V gene's germline CDR1 is SGHTA and CDR2 FQGTGA. Trimming took 5 bases from V and 8 from J; bases not matched to a gene: 7. CDR3 sequence: CASSTDRVREKLFF. The CDR3 coding sequence is TGTGCCAGCAGCACGGACAGGGTGAGAGAAAAACTGTTTTTT.

This rearrangement joins TRBV20-1 to TRBJ1-1; maybe TRBD1 (5 bases). The CDR3 is made up of 15 amino acids. The V end lost 3 bases, the J end lost 3 bases, and 17 bases lay between the germline ends. Germline CDR1 is DFQATT and CDR2 is SNEGSKA (reference sequence). DNA for the CDR3: TGCAGTGCTAGTTTAACCAGGGTTTGGTACACTGAAGCTTTCTTT. Protein product: CSASLTRVWYTEAFF.

On this clonotype: At one end, the junction sequence differs from germline, possibly due to a read error. V is TRBV5-6 and J is TRBJ2-7, with TRBD1 as a possible D gene (6 bases). Germline-derived CDR1 and CDR2 are SGHDT and YYEEEE. This CDR3 has 14 amino acids. For the CDR3, the DNA is TGTGCCAGCAACTTGGCAGGACAGAGTTGGGAGCAGTACTTC. This codes for CASNLAGQSWEQYF.

This clonotype has just a few counts. The chain joins TRBV7-2 to TRBJ2-7; D unclear. V lost 3 bases and J lost 1, with 13 bases in between. Germline V gene sequence: CDR1 SGHTA, CDR2 FQGNSA. The CDR3 runs to 15 residues. The CDR3 here is CASSLWTGGSYEQYF. DNA of the CDR3: TGTGCCAGCAGCTTGTGGACGGGTGGGTCCTACGAGCAGTACTTC.

This clonotype has a count of ten or more. The chain uses TRBV5-1 and TRBJ1-4; the D is unclear. Trimming removed 3 bases from V and 5 bases from J, with 14 bases in between. Germline V gene lookup returns CDR1 SGHRS and CDR2 YFSETQ. The CDR3 covers 15 residues. Here the CDR3 reads CASSSPDAFNEKLFF. DNA for the CDR3: TGCGCCAGCAGCTCCCCCGACGCTTTCAATGAAAAACTGTTTTTT.

Worth noting for this clonotype: A read error may be the cause here, since a much bigger clone is one base away. This rearrangement joins TRBV10-3 to TRBJ1-2; 10 positions match TRBD1. The germline V gene has CDR1 ENHRY and CDR2 SYGVKD. This CDR3 spans 14 amino acids. CDR3 DNA sequence: TGTACCAGCACCCCGGGACAGGGGACCTATGGCTACACCTTC. This sequence encodes CTSTPGQGTYGYTF.

This clonotype was recorded many times. The chain couples TRBV5-1 to TRBJ2-7; TRBD2 matches 8 bases. Germline V gene data show CDR1 as SGHRS and CDR2 as YFSETQ. The CDR3 sequence is 17 residues long. With 4 bases clipped from V and 5 bases from J, the junction kept 17 bases outside the gene matches. Here the CDR3 DNA reads TGCGCCAGCAGCCCGGGTGGGACTAGGCCCGCAGGGGACGAGCAGTACTTC. Translated, it gives CASSPGGTRPAGDEQYF.

The table lists this clonotype with many counts. The chain has TRBV5-6 and TRBJ2-5; 7 bases agree with TRBD1. Germline V lookup: CDR1 SGHDT, CDR2 YYEEEE. V dropped 2 bases and J dropped 1; count of bases not matched to a gene: 11. The CDR3 loop spans 17 amino acids. This CDR3 reads CASSFYRGGGFQETQYF. DNA of the CDR3: TGTGCCAGCAGCTTTTACAGGGGCGGTGGGTTCCAAGAGACCCAGTACTTC.

This clonotype showed up many times. The gene calls are TRBV4-1 and TRBJ2-5; 8 bases align to TRBD2. The CDR3 has 14 residues. Germline CDR1 reads MGHRA; CDR2 reads YSYEKL. Trimming cost V 4 bases and J 5 bases; bases outside gene matches: 6. The CDR3 region has the DNA TGCGCCAGCAGCCGACATAGCGGGGCTGAGACCCAGTACTTC. Protein: CASSRHSGAETQYF.

The chain is built from TRBV2 and TRBJ1-2, with 7 bases matching TRBD1. The CDR3 has 15 residues. V dropped 4 bases and J dropped 0; count of bases not matched to a gene: 5. Germline V lookup: CDR1 SNHLY, CDR2 FYNNEI. The CDR3, as DNA: TGTGCCAGCAGTGGTGGGACAGCAACTAACTATGGCTACACCTTC. Its translation is CASSGGTATNYGYTF. The full variable domain, rest sourced from reference TRBV2 and TRBJ1-2, is EPEVTQTPSHQVTQMGQEVILRCVPISNHLYFYWYRQILGQKVEFLVSFYNNEISEKSEIFDDQFSVERPDGSNFTLKIRSTKLEDSAMYFCASSGGTATNYGYTFGSGTRLTVV.

About this clonotype itself: This sequence may be a read error, since a much larger clone differs from it by one base. This sequence joins TRBV10-3 and TRBJ1-1, with D possibly matching TRBD1 (5 bases). Germline lookup yields CDR1 ENHRY and CDR2 SYGVKD. This CDR3 region has 11 residues. V was shortened by 10 bases and J by 11 bases, with 17 bases between the two germline ends. DNA for the CDR3: TGTGCCAGCGGCAGACAGAATGAGGCTTTCTTT. Translating it yields CASGRQNEAFF.